Shown below are 9 T cell receptor beta chains from a single sample sequenced in a study of cytomegalovirus exposure and HLA in healthy donors. Assay: immunoSEQ multiplex PCR; the TCRdb copy retains only in-frame clones and omits some. The table lists 260,000 or so clones, about nine tenths of them singletons. Sequenced material: PBMCs. The receptors were sampled from a woman in her thirties in good health and CMV-seronegative.

The gene calls are TRBV7-6 and TRBJ2-7; 8 positions match TRBD2. The CDR3 covers 15 residues. The germline V gene has CDR1 SGHVS and CDR2 FNYEAQ. V lost 1 base, J lost 5 bases, and 7 bases stayed unmatched. The CDR3 reads CASSLDSGSGDEQYF. CDR3 sequence (DNA): TGTGCCAGCAGCTTAGACAGCGGGAGCGGGGACGAGCAGTACTTC.

This clone was picked up a small number of times. This chain's CDR3 is CASSQMRGGNTIYF. CDR3 bases: TGTGCCAGCAGCCAAATGCGGGGTGGAAACACCATATATTTT. The V call is TRBV7-6, the J call TRBJ1-3; no clear D gene. CDR3 length: 14 residues. Between the trimmed V and J ends, which lost 5 bases and 3 bases, there was a span of 11 bases. Looked up from germline, CDR1 is SGHVS and CDR2 is FNYEAQ.

The chain couples TRBV4-3 to TRBJ2-1; 7 bases match TRBD1. Germline lookup yields CDR1 LGHNA and CDR2 YSLEER. V trimming: 4 bases; J trimming: 8 bases; junction bases outside the gene matches: 5. The CDR3 covers 13 residues. CDR3 DNA sequence: TGCGCCAGCAGCCCCAGACAGGGATATGAGCAGTTCTTC. Translated, it gives CASSPRQGYEQFF.

The gene calls are TRBV5-6 and TRBJ1-4; 9 positions match TRBD1. After removal of 3 bases from V and 6 bases from J, the junction contained 9 bases not matched to a gene. The germline CDR1 and CDR2 sequences are SGHDT and YYEEEE. The CDR3 is 16 amino acids. The CDR3 DNA is TGTGCCAGCAGCTCCCCCTACCGGGACAGGGATGAAAAACTGTTTTTT. Its translation is CASSSPYRDRDEKLFF.

The gene calls are TRBV13 and TRBJ2-2, with 7 bases fitting TRBD1. The CDR3 is made up of 15 amino acids. Germline values: CDR1 PRHDT, CDR2 FYEKMQ (reference sequence). Unmatched junction bases numbered 8, after V lost 4 bases and J lost 6 bases. CDR3 sequence: CASSSQGFGAGELFF. The CDR3, as DNA: TGTGCCAGCAGCTCACAGGGGTTTGGCGCCGGGGAGCTGTTTTTT.

CDR3 nucleotides: TGTGCCAGCACCCCGCACAGGGGGCTGAACGATGAGCAGTTCTTC. This codes for CASTPHRGLNDEQFF. J is TRBJ2-1 and V is TRBV28, with 9 positions matching TRBD1. The V gene's germline CDR1 is MDHEN and CDR2 SYDVKM. The CDR3 has 15 amino acids. V trimming: 7 bases; J trimming: 8 bases; junction bases outside the gene matches: 12.

The chain carries TRBV4-3 and TRBJ1-5; tentatively, D is TRBD1 (5 bases). Germline V gene sequence: CDR1 LGHNA, CDR2 YSLEER. The CDR3 runs to 16 residues. V was cut by 0 bases and J by 5 bases, with 14 bases left in between. The CDR3 reads CASSQDSSRAYQPQHF. The CDR3 nucleotides read TGCGCCAGCAGCCAAGATTCATCCAGGGCTTATCAGCCCCAGCATTTT.

This rearrangement joins TRBV29-1 to TRBJ2-7, with 10 bases matching TRBD2. J gave up 5 bases and V 2 bases, and 9 bases lay outside the gene matches. The CDR3 length is 15 residues. The germline CDR1 and CDR2 sequences are SQVTM and ANQGSEA. The CDR3 reads CSVEWRSSGSHEQYF. The CDR3 bases are TGCAGCGTTGAATGGCGGTCTAGCGGGAGCCACGAGCAGTACTTC.

The chain carries TRBV2 and TRBJ2-1; 8 bases are shared with TRBD1. V was clipped by 7 bases and J by 4 bases; unmatched bases: 15. Germline-derived CDR1 and CDR2 are SNHLY and FYNNEI. The length of the CDR3 is 17 residues. CDR3 nucleotide sequence: TGTGCCAGCAAGGGTTTTTCCGGGACAGGAGTTTACAATGAGCAGTTCTTC. Its translation: CASKGFSGTGVYNEQFF.